A single sample gave rise to the 8 T cell receptor beta chains below, sequenced in a study of blood T cell repertoires in COVID-19. Method: immunoSEQ multiplex PCR; TCRdb's copy keeps in-frame clones and lacks some. The table includes about 82,000 clones, around 80% detected once. Sequenced input: peripheral blood. These receptor sequences come from a man in his 60s with COVID-19, enrolled during active disease.

V usage is TRBV6-5 and J usage is TRBJ1-2, with 7 nucleotides matching TRBD1. CDR3 length: 15 residues. V dropped 5 bases and J dropped 4; count of bases not matched to a gene: 10. Germline CDR1 and CDR2: MNHEY and SVGAGI. The CDR3 nucleotides are TGTGCCAGCAGTCCCCCAGGGGGGAGCTTCTATGGCTACACCTTC. Encoded protein: CASSPPGGSFYGYTF.

The rearrangement links TRBV11-2 to TRBJ2-2; no clear D gene. CDR3 length: 11 residues. Deletions cut 3 bases from V and 11 bases from J, with 7 bases between. CDR1 is SGHAT and CDR2 is FQNNGV in the germline V gene. CDR3 DNA sequence: TGTGCCAGCAGCTTTCAGCGTGAGCTGTTTTTT. Protein: CASSFQRELFF.

The V call is TRBV25-1, the J call TRBJ1-2; maybe TRBD1 (5 bases). CDR3 length: 12 amino acids. Per the germline V gene, CDR1 is MGHDK and CDR2 is SYGVNS. V gave up 0 bases and J gave up 10 bases, with 9 bases separating them. The CDR3 nucleotides are TGTGCCAGCAGTGAATATTGGGACTACTACACCTTC. It codes for CASSEYWDYYTF.

The J gene is TRBJ2-1, the V gene TRBV18, with a tentative D call TRBD1 (6 bases). Germline V gene data show CDR1 as KGHSH and CDR2 as LQKENI. The CDR3 has 15 residues. V lost 5 bases, J lost 6 bases, and 17 bases lay in between. CDR3 DNA: TGTGCCAGCTCAGTACAGGGACGGAACTCCAATGAGCAGTTCTTC. Amino acids: CASSVQGRNSNEQFF.

The chain combines TRBV5-1 with TRBJ1-2; D is undetermined. CDR3 length equals 11 residues. V lost 4 bases, J lost 8 bases, and 9 bases lay in between. Germline CDR1 SGHRS, CDR2 YFSETQ. CDR3: CASSPGWGYTF. CDR3 bases: TGCGCCAGCAGCCCGGGGTGGGGCTACACCTTC.

The rearrangement links TRBV5-4 to TRBJ2-5, with 10 bases that match TRBD1. The germline V gene has CDR1 SGHNT and CDR2 YYREEE (reference sequence). The V and J ends lost 3 bases and 4 bases, in that order; junction bases with no gene match: 6. This CDR3 has 15 residues. Here the CDR3 reads CASSWGQGIGETQYF. The CDR3 DNA reads TGTGCCAGCAGCTGGGGACAGGGGATAGGAGAGACCCAGTACTTC. The variable domain in full, with the rest retrieved from reference TRBV5-4 and TRBJ2-5, is ETGVTQSPTHLIKTRGQQVTLRCSSQSGHNTVSWYQQALGQGPQFIFQYYREEENGRGNFPPRFSGLQFPNYSSELNVNALELDDSALYLCASSWGQGIGETQYFGPGTRLLVL.

The chain joins TRBV9 to TRBJ2-7; TRBD1 is a possible D gene (6 bases). Deletions cut 3 bases from V and 7 bases from J, with 14 bases between. CDR3 length equals 13 residues. Germline V CDR1 and CDR2: SGDLS, YYNGEE. CDR3: CASSAEGVEEQYF. In DNA, the CDR3 is TGTGCCAGCAGCGCCGAGGGGGTTGAAGAGCAGTACTTC. Full variable domain (remainder filled in from reference TRBV9 and TRBJ2-7): DSGVTQTPKHLITATGQRVTLRCSPRSGDLSVYWYQQSLDQGLQFLIQYYNGEERAKGNILERFSAQQFPDLHSELNLSSLELGDSALYFCASSAEGVEEQYFGPGTRLTVT.

The chain employs TRBV18 and TRBJ1-1; 7 positions agree with TRBD1. The V gene end was trimmed by 3 bases and the J gene end by 4 bases; junction bases not matched to a gene: 5. Germline lookup yields CDR1 KGHSH and CDR2 LQKENI. The CDR3 is 14 amino acids. CDR3 in amino acids: CASSPGQRGTEAFF. CDR3 bases: TGTGCCAGCTCACCGGGACAGCGAGGCACTGAAGCTTTCTTT.